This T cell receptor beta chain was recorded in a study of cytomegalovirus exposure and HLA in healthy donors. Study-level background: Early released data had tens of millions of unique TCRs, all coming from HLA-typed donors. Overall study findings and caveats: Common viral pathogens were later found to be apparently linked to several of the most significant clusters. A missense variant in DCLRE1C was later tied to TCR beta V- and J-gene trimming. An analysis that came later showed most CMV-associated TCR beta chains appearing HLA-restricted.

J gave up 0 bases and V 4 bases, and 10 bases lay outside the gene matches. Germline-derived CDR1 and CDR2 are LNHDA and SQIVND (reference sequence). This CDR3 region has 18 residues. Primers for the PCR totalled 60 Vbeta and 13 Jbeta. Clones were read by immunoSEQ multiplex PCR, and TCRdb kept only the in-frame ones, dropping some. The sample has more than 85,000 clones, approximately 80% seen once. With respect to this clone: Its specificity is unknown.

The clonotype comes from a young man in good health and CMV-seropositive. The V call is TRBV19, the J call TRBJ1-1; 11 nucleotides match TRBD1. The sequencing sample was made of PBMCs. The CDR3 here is CASSTYAGTGGMNTEAFF. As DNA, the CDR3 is TGTGCCAGTAGTACTTATGCCGGGACAGGGGGGATGAACACTGAAGCTTTCTTT.